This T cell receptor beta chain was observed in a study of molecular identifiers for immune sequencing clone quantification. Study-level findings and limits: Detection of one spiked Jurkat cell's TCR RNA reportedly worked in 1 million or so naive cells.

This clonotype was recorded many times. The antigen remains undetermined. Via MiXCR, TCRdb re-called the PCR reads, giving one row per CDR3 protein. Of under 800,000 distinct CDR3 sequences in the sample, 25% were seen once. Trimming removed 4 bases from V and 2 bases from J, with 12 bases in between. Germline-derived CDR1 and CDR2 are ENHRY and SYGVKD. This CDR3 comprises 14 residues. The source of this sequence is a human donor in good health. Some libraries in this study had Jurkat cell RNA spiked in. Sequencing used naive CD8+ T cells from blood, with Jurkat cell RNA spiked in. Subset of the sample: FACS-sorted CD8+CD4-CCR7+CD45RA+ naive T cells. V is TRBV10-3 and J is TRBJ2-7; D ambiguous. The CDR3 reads CAISVPGKPYEQYF. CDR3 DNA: TGTGCCATCAGTGTTCCCGGTAAGCCCTACGAGCAGTACTTC.